This entry describes one TCR beta chain. Its specificity is not known. From germline, CDR1 is MNHEY and CDR2 SVGAGI. The CDR3 runs 10 residues. V was trimmed by 8 bases and J by 4 bases, leaving 3 bases between them. This sample was taken from a study of CD8 T cells in Susac syndrome. General observations from the study: In total CD8+ repertoires, some 15 Susac-specific public clones were found, and CD8+ TEMRA repertoires had about five. The study's TCR sequencing and HLA analysis drew on a certain number of individuals. That number was acknowledged as relatively small.

Random hexamers were used to reverse transcribe roughly 0.5 to 1 ug of RNA. Amplification of TCR beta CDR3 across 54 Vbeta and 13 Jbeta was performed with immunoSEQ multiplex PCR. TCRdb reprocessed the immunoSEQ multiplex PCR reads with MiXCR, giving one entry per CDR3 protein. The data contain about 130,000 distinct CDR3 sequences, around 94% of them singletons. The genes are TRBV6-5 and TRBJ2-1; D unresolved. Sequencing was carried out using CD8+ T cells from PBMCs. The sequence came from a human donor with Susac syndrome. The CDR3 region is CASGYNEQFF. DNA of the CDR3: TGTGCCAGCGGGTACAATGAGCAGTTCTTC.